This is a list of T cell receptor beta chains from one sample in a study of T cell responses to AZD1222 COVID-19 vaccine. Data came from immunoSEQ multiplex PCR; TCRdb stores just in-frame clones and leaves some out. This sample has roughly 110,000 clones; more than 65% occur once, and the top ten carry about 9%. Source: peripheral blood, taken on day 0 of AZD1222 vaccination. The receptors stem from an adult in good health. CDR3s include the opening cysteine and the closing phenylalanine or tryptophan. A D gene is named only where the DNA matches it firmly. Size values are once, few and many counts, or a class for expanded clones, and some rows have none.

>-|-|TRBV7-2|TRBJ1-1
CASSLVVVANTEAFF
TGTGCCAGCAGCTTAGTTGTGGTGGCGAACACTGAAGCTTTCTTT
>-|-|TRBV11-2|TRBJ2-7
CASSLRGADLEQYF
TGTGCCAGCAGCTTACGTGGGGCGGATTTAGAGCAGTACTTC
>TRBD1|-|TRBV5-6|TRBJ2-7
CASSQGTGHYEQYF
TGTGCCAGCAGCCAAGGGACAGGACATTACGAGCAGTACTTC
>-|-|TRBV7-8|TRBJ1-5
CASSLARVRSNQPQHF
TGTGCCAGCAGCTTAGCGAGAGTCCGAAGCAATCAGCCCCAGCATTTT
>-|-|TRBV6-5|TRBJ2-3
CASTKGSALGDTQYF
TGTGCCAGCACTAAGGGGAGTGCCCTGGGGGATACGCAGTATTTT
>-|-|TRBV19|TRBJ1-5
CASSLGYGFNQPQHF
TGTGCCAGTAGTCTAGGATACGGTTTTAATCAGCCCCAGCATTTT
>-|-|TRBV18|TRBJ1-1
CASSPDSMNTEAFF
TGTGCCAGCTCACCGGACTCCATGAACACTGAAGCTTTCTTT
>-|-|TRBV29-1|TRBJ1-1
CSVAGVTTEAFF
TGCAGCGTAGCAGGGGTTACCACTGAAGCTTTCTTT
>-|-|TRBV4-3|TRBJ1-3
CASSQERLSGNTIYF
TGCGCCAGCAGCCAAGAAAGACTCTCTGGAAACACCATATATTTT
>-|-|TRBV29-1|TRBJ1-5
CSEPRQPQHF
TGCAGCGAGCCAAGGCAGCCCCAGCATTTT
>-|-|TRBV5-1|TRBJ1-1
CASSLEGRTTAEAFF
TGCGCCAGCAGCTTGGAGGGCAGGACTACCGCTGAGGCTTTCTTT
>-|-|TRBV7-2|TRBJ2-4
CASSLGWGNIQYF
TGTGCCAGCAGCTTAGGGTGGGGAAACATTCAGTACTTC
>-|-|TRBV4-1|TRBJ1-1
CASSQEGRVRTEAFF
TGCGCCAGCAGCCAAGAGGGCAGGGTGAGGACTGAAGCTTTCTTT
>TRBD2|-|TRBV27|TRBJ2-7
CASSLELAGGPEQYF
TGTGCCAGCAGCCTCGAACTAGCGGGAGGTCCCGAGCAGTACTTC
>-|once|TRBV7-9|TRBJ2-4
CASSAKNIQYF
TGTGCCAGCAGCGCCAAAAACATTCAGTACTTC
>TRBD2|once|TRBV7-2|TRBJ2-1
CASSPQTSGYNEQFF
TGTGCCAGCAGCCCCCAGACTAGCGGGTACAATGAGCAGTTCTTC
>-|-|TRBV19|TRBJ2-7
CASSIAGHPLSYEQYF
TGTGCCAGTAGTATAGCCGGACACCCTCTCTCCTACGAGCAGTACTTC
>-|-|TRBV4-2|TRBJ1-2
CASSLGTNYGYTF
TGTGCCAGCAGCCTTGGGACCAACTATGGCTACACCTTC
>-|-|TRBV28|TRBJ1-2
CASSSYLQGRGYGYTF
TGTGCCAGCAGTTCCTACCTCCAGGGTAGGGGCTATGGCTACACCTTC
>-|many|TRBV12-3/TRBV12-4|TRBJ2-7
CASSLAVPYEQYF
TGTGCCAGCAGTTTAGCGGTTCCCTACGAGCAGTACTTC
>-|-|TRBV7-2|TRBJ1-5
CASSSLSISNQPQHF
TGTGCCAGCAGCTCCCTGAGTATCAGCAATCAGCCCCAGCATTTT
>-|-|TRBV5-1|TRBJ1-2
CASSTSGYGYTF
TGCGCCAGCAGCACATCGGGCTATGGCTACACCTTC
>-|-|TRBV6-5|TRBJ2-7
CASSYSPGDSYEQYF
TGTGCCAGCAGTTACTCCCCCGGGGACTCCTACGAGCAGTACTTC
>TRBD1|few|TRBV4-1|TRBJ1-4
CASSQDFNRGKEKLFF
TGCGCCAGCAGCCAAGATTTCAACAGGGGGAAGGAAAAACTGTTTTTT
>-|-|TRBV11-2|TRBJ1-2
CASRAVAGANYGYTF
TGTGCCAGCAGGGCCGTGGCGGGAGCTAACTATGGCTACACCTTC
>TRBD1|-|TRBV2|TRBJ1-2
CASEGQGAYGYTF
TGTGCCAGCGAGGGACAGGGGGCCTATGGCTACACCTTC
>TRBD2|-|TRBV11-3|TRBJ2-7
CASSRGTSENEEQYF
TGTGCCAGCAGCCGTGGGACTAGCGAAAATGAGGAGCAGTACTTC
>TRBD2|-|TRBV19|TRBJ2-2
CATKGLAGITGELFF
TGTGCCACCAAAGGACTAGCGGGAATCACCGGGGAGCTGTTTTTT
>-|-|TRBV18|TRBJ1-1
CASSVRGIGTEAFF
TGTGCCAGCTCAGTCCGGGGGATCGGTACTGAAGCTTTCTTT
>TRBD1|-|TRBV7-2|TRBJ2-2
CASSPTGDYTGELFF
TGTGCCAGCAGTCCGACAGGGGATTATACCGGGGAGCTGTTTTTT
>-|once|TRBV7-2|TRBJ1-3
CASSFASMPSSGNTIYF
TGTGCCAGCAGCTTTGCTTCCATGCCGAGCTCTGGAAACACCATATATTTT
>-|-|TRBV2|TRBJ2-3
CASSERDNTQYF
TGTGCCAGCAGTGAACGTGACAATACGCAGTATTTT